This T cell receptor beta chain derives from a study of T cell responses to AZD1222 COVID-19 vaccine. Study-level information: Researchers grouped second doses given at about 4 or about 12 weeks into one pool.

General study results and limits: Repertoire sampling occurred only after the peak T cell response. Reportedly, nearly half of unique spike TCRs recognized epitopes outside B.1.351/B.1.1.7 mutations.

The CDR3 covers 14 residues. CDR1 and CDR2 from the germline V gene are SGHTA and FQGNSA. Trimming removed 3 bases from V and 7 bases from J, with 10 bases in between. Only one count was recorded for this clone. Its antigen remains unknown. Profiled with immunoSEQ multiplex PCR; TCRdb holds only in-frame clones, not every one. The table includes some 120,000 clones, approximately 85% detected once. This specimen was peripheral blood, taken on day 0 of AZD1222 vaccination. This sequence joins TRBV7-2 and TRBJ1-6, with D perhaps matching TRBD1 (5 bases). This TCR was sampled from an adult in good health. The CDR3 is CASSLGGWNSPLHF. Here the CDR3 DNA reads TGTGCCAGCAGCTTGGGGGGATGGAATTCACCCCTCCACTTT.